The 19 T cell receptor beta chains in this list originate from one sample, sequenced in a study of shared clonotypes between healthy human individuals (dated by TCRdb to about 2020). Libraries were prepared through the immunoSEQ multiplex PCR assay. The table comes from immuneACCESS by way of TCRdb, which keeps in-frame sequences with V and J called. Part of the clones is missing from these tables; in studies checked, under half for an unresolved V gene and the rest for unknown reasons. The sample table lists some 1.5 million clones, about 96% of them with a count of one. The ten largest account for roughly 1.2% of the sample. Source material: naive CD4+ T cells sorted from blood. The cell subset or site label on this specimen signifies: CD45RA+ positively selected. All receptors come from a man aged 30 to 45 in good health.

This chain connects TRBV28 to TRBJ2-1; 8 nucleotides align to TRBD2. Germline trimming cut 6 bases from V and 4 bases from J; bases unmatched to any gene: 14. Germline V gene sequence: CDR1 MDHEN, CDR2 SYDVKM. This CDR3 contains 17 residues. CDR3 in amino acids: CASRESSGMGGYNEQFF. The DNA for the CDR3 is TGTGCCAGCAGGGAAAGTAGCGGGATGGGGGGGTACAATGAGCAGTTCTTC.

The chain is built from TRBV19 and TRBJ2-6; D call uncertain. Looked up from germline, CDR1 is LNHDA and CDR2 is SQIVND (reference sequence). V was pared by 5 bases and J by 9 bases, with 8 bases between. This CDR3 region has 12 residues. CDR3 nucleotides: TGTGCCAGTAGTTACAGACTCAACGTCCTGACTTTC. Residues: CASSYRLNVLTF.

Details on this clone: The same CDR3 also results from other DNA sequences found in this sample. The chain couples TRBV9 to TRBJ2-5, with D perhaps TRBD1 or TRBD2 (5 bases each). The V gene lost 0 bases and the J gene lost 1 base, with 7 bases spanning the gap. Germline values: CDR1 SGDLS, CDR2 YYNGEE. This CDR3 spans 14 amino acids. As DNA, the CDR3 is TGTGCCAGCAGCGTAGGGGGGTCCCAAGAGACCCAGTACTTC. Its protein product is CASSVGGSQETQYF.

The J gene is TRBJ1-1, the V gene TRBV5-8; 11 nucleotides line up with TRBD1. The CDR3 loop spans 18 amino acids. Germline V gives CDR1 SGHTS, CDR2 YDEGEE. The V and J ends lost 4 bases and 4 bases, in that order; junction bases with no gene match: 15. CDR3 in amino acids: CASSRGIGTGGPGTEAFF. CDR3 nucleotides: TGTGCCAGCAGCCGGGGGATCGGGACAGGGGGGCCGGGCACTGAAGCTTTCTTT.

V and J are TRBV19 and TRBJ1-5; the D is unclear. Germline V gene lookup returns CDR1 LNHDA and CDR2 SQIVND (reference sequence). With 2 bases removed from V and 5 bases from J, the gap between germline ends came to 10 bases. The CDR3 totals 14 residues. CDR3 amino acids: CASSILGIYQPQHF. For the CDR3, the DNA is TGTGCCAGTAGTATACTGGGGATTTATCAGCCCCAGCATTTT.

The chain carries TRBV5-4 and TRBJ2-7, with D possibly being TRBD2 (5 bases). Germline V gene data show CDR1 as SGHNT and CDR2 as YYREEE (reference sequence). V lost 3 bases and J lost 4, with 17 bases in between. The CDR3 is made up of 15 amino acids. The CDR3 nucleotides are TGTGCCAGCAGCTCTATCGGTGCGAGGGTGTACGAGCAGTACTTC. Its protein is CASSSIGARVYEQYF.

This chain's CDR3 is CATSPWGELYEQYF. DNA of the CDR3: TGTGCCACCAGCCCCTGGGGGGAGCTGTACGAGCAGTACTTC. The gene calls are TRBV15 and TRBJ2-7, with D possibly matching TRBD2 (6 bases). The germline V and J ends were trimmed by 5 bases and 4 bases, with 15 bases remaining between them. In germline, CDR1 is LNHNV, CDR2 YYDKDF (reference sequence). The CDR3 spans 14 residues. The complete variable domain, with remaining parts taken from reference TRBV15 and TRBJ2-7, reads DAMVIQNPRYQVTQFGKPVTLSCSQTLNHNVMYWYQQKSSQAPKLLFHYYDKDFNNEADTPDNFQSRRPNTSFCFLDIRSPGLGDTAMYLCATSPWGELYEQYFGPGTRLTVT.

This sequence joins TRBV29-1 and TRBJ2-3; 7 positions match TRBD2. CDR1 is SQVTM, CDR2 ANQGSEA, per germline. Trimming took 5 bases from V and 4 from J; bases not matched to a gene: 6. The CDR3 has 13 amino acids. DNA of the CDR3: TGCAGCGTTTCTCGCGGGAGATCAGATACGCAGTATTTT. It codes for CSVSRGRSDTQYF.

The genes are TRBV7-9 and TRBJ1-1; possible D gene TRBD1, 5 bases. The V gene lost 2 bases and the J gene lost 5 bases, with 15 bases spanning the gap. The CDR3 runs 15 residues. The germline gives CDR1 SEHNR, CDR2 FQNEAQ (reference sequence). CDR3 residues: CASSLMAARGTEAFF. The DNA of the CDR3 is TGTGCCAGCAGCTTAATGGCAGCCCGGGGGACTGAAGCTTTCTTT.

The chain uses TRBV11-3 and TRBJ2-7, with D hard to call. V lost 1 base and J lost 5, with 6 bases in between. CDR1 is SGHNT, CDR2 YENEEA, per germline. The CDR3 is made up of 12 amino acids. The CDR3 DNA sequence: TGTGCCAGCAGCTTAGGCCCCAACGAGCAGTACTTC. The encoded protein is CASSLGPNEQYF.

V is TRBV9 and J is TRBJ1-2; TRBD1 matches 9 bases. V gave up 0 bases and J gave up 3 bases; unmatched junction bases: 9. Per germline, CDR1 SGDLS and CDR2 YYNGEE. The CDR3 has 17 residues. The CDR3 bases are TGTGCCAGCAGCGTAGGGGGACAGGGTTGGGGCCACTATGGCTACACCTTC. It translates to CASSVGGQGWGHYGYTF.

The CDR3 protein is CASSPVGGENTGELFF. CDR3 sequence (DNA): TGTGCCAGCAGCCCGGTTGGGGGCGAGAACACCGGGGAGCTGTTTTTT. The V gene is TRBV5-5, the J gene TRBJ2-2; D might be TRBD1 (6 bases). Trimming left V 4 bases short and J 1 base short, with 14 bases between. CDR3 size: 16 residues. CDR1 and CDR2 (germline): SGHKS, YYEKEE (reference sequence).

The chain combines TRBV30 with TRBJ2-2, with D unresolved. Trimming stripped 5 bases from V and 0 bases from J, with 13 bases between. Germline-derived CDR1 and CDR2 are GTSNPN and SVGIG (reference sequence). The CDR3 totals 15 residues. Written as DNA, the CDR3 is TGTGCCTGGGACCGCGGAGTCCCGAACACCGGGGAGCTGTTTTTT. It is translated as CAWDRGVPNTGELFF.

The chain couples TRBV2 to TRBJ2-1; 11 positions agree with TRBD2. CDR1 and CDR2 from the germline V gene are SNHLY and FYNNEI. This CDR3 spans 16 amino acids. The trim removed 1 base at V and 10 bases at J, leaving 9 bases unmatched. CDR3 in DNA: TGTGCCAGCAGTGAAGTGGGAGTAGCGGGAGGGGGAGAGCAGTTCTTC. Amino acids: CASSEVGVAGGGEQFF.

This sequence joins TRBV5-4 and TRBJ2-1, with TRBD2 matching over 8 bases. Trimming cost V 4 bases and J 8 bases; bases outside gene matches: 11. Germline values: CDR1 SGHNT, CDR2 YYREEE (reference sequence). CDR3 size: 15 residues. The DNA of the CDR3 is TGTGCCAGCAGCGGGTGGGAGCGGGAGATCCATGAGCAGTTCTTC. Translating gives CASSGWEREIHEQFF.

CDR3 in DNA: TGTGCCAGCAGTATAGAAAGGGGGCCCTACGAGCAGTACTTC. Protein: CASSIERGPYEQYF. The gene calls are TRBV6-4 and TRBJ2-7, with TRBD1 matching 7 bases. Unmatched junction bases numbered 6, after V lost 5 bases and J lost 2 bases. The CDR3 contains 14 residues. CDR1 and CDR2 from the germline V gene are MRHNA and SNTAGT.

This clone was observed once. This sequence joins TRBV18 and TRBJ2-7; D call uncertain. The CDR3 extends over 13 amino acids. Trimming stripped 0 bases from V and 2 bases from J, with 5 bases between. Germline CDR1 is KGHSH and CDR2 is LQKENI. CDR3: CASSPPDPYEQYF. The CDR3, as DNA: TGTGCCAGCTCACCACCGGATCCCTACGAGCAGTACTTC.

V gene TRBV19 combines with J gene TRBJ2-1; tentative D call: TRBD2 (5 bases). This CDR3 comprises 17 residues. Germline loops: CDR1 LNHDA, CDR2 SQIVND (reference sequence). With 6 bases removed from V and 8 bases from J, the gap between germline ends came to 26 bases. CDR3 amino acids: CASSPVLFGEFSYEQFF. In nucleotides, the CDR3 is TGTGCCAGTAGCCCGGTTTTGTTTGGGGAGTTCTCTTATGAGCAGTTCTTC.

This clone was recorded once. This chain uses TRBV5-1 with TRBJ2-6; D remains unclear. CDR1 is SGHRS and CDR2 is YFSETQ in the germline V gene. The V end was cut by 2 bases, the J end by 2 bases, with 8 bases between. This CDR3 contains 15 residues. This chain's CDR3 is CASSFALPGANVLTF. For the CDR3, the DNA is TGCGCCAGCAGCTTCGCCCTCCCTGGGGCCAACGTCCTGACTTTC.